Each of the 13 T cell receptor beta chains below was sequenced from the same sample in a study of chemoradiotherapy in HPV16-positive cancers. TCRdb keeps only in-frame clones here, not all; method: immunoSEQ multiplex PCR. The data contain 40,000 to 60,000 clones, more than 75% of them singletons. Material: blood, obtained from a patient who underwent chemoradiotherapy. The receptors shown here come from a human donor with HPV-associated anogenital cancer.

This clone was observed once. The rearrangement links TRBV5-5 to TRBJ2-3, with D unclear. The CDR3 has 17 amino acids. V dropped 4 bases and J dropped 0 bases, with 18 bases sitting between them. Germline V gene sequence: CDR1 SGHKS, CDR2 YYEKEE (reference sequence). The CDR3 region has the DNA TGTGCCAGCAGCCCGAAGCCTAGGCGGACGAGCACAGATACGCAGTATTTT. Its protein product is CASSPKPRRTSTDTQYF.

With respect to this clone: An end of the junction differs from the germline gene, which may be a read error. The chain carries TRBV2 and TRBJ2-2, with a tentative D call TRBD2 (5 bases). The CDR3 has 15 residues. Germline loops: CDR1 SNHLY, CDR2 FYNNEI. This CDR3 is CASSGLRVNAGELFF. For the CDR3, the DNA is TGTGCCAGCAGCGGACTGAGGGTGAACGCCGGGGAGCTGTTTTTT.

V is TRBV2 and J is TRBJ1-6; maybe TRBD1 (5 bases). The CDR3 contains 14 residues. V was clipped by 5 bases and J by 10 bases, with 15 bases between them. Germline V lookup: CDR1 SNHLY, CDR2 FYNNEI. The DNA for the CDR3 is TGTGCCAGCAGTCTAGACAGATTTGACTCACCCCTCCACTTT. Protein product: CASSLDRFDSPLHF.

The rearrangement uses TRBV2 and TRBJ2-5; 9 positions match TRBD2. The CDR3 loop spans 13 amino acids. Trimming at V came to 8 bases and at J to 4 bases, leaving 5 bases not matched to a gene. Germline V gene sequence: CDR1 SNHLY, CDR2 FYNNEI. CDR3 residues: CASRQTSGETQYF. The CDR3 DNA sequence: TGTGCCAGCCGACAGACTAGCGGAGAGACCCAGTACTTC.

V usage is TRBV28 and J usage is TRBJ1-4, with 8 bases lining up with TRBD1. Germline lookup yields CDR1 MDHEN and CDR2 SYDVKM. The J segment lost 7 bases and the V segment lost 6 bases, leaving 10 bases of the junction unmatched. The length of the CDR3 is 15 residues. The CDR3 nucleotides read TGTGCCAGCAGCCAACCGGGACAGGCTGGTGAAAAACTGTTTTTT. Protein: CASSQPGQAGEKLFF. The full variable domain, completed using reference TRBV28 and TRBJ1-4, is DVKVTQSSRYLVKRTGEKVFLECVQDMDHENMFWYRQDPGLGLRLIYFSYDVKMKEKGDIPEGYSVSREKKERFSLILESASTNQTSMYLCASSQPGQAGEKLFFGSGTQLSVL.

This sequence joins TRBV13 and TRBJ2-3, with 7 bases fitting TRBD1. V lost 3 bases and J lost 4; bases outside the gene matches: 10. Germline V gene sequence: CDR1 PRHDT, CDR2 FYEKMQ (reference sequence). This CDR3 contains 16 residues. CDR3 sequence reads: CASSLGSGGRADTQYF. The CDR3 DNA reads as TGTGCCAGCAGCTTGGGGTCAGGGGGTAGGGCAGATACGCAGTATTTT. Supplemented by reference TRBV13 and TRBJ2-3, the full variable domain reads AAGVIQSPRHLIKEKRETATLKCYPIPRHDTVYWYQQGPGQDPQFLISFYEKMQSDKGSIPDRFSAQQFSDYHSELNMSSLELGDSALYFCASSLGSGGRADTQYFGPGTRLTVL.

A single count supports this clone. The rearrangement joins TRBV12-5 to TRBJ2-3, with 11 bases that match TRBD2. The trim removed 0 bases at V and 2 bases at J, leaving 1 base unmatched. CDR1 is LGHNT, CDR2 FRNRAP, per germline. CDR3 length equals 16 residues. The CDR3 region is CASGLVTSGDTDTQYF. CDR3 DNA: TGTGCTAGTGGTTTGGTGACTAGCGGGGACACAGATACGCAGTATTTT.

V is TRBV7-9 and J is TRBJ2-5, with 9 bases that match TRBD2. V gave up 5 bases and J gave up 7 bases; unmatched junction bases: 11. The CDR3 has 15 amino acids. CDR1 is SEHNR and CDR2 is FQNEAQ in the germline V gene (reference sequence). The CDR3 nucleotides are TGTGCCAGCAGCCCCTATAGCGGGAGAGGCGGGACCCAGTACTTC. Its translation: CASSPYSGRGGTQYF.

CDR3: CASSADLTSGVETQYF. CDR3 in DNA: TGTGCCAGCAGTGCGGATCTTACTAGCGGGGTAGAGACCCAGTACTTC. The chain couples TRBV6-4 to TRBJ2-5; TRBD2 matches at 10 bases. Trimming at V came to 4 bases and at J to 4 bases, leaving 9 bases not matched to a gene. The germline CDR1 and CDR2 sequences are MRHNA and SNTAGT. This CDR3 has 16 residues.

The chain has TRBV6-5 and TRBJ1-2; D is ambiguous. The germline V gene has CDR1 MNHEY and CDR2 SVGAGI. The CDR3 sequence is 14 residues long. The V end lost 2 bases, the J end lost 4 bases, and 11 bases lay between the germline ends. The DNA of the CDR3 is TGTGCCAGCAGTTACGGCAGCGGAGGCTATGGCTACACCTTC. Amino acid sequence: CASSYGSGGYGYTF.

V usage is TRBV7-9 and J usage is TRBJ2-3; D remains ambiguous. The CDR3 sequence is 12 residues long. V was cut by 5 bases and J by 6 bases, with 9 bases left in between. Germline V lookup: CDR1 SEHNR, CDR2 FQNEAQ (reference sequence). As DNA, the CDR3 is TGTGCCAGCAGCCCAGTGGGGGATACGCAGTATTTT. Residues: CASSPVGDTQYF.

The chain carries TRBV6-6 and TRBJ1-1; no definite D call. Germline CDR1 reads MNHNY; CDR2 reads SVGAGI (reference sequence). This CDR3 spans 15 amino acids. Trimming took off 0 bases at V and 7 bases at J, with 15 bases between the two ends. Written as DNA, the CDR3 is TGTGCCAGCAGTTACTCGCATGAGGCCCGGGGTGAAGCTTTCTTT. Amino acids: CASSYSHEARGEAFF.

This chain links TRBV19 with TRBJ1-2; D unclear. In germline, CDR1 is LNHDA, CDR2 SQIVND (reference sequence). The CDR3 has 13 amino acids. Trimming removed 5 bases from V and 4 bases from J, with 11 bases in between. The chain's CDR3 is CASSSQKPYGYTF. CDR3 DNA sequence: TGTGCCAGTAGTTCACAGAAACCCTATGGCTACACCTTC. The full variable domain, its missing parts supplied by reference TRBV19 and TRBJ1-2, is DGGITQSPKYLFRKEGQNVTLSCEQNLNHDAMYWYRQDPGQGLRLIYYSQIVNDFQKGDIAEGYSVSREKKESFPLTVTSAQKNPTAFYLCASSSQKPYGYTFGSGTRLTVV.